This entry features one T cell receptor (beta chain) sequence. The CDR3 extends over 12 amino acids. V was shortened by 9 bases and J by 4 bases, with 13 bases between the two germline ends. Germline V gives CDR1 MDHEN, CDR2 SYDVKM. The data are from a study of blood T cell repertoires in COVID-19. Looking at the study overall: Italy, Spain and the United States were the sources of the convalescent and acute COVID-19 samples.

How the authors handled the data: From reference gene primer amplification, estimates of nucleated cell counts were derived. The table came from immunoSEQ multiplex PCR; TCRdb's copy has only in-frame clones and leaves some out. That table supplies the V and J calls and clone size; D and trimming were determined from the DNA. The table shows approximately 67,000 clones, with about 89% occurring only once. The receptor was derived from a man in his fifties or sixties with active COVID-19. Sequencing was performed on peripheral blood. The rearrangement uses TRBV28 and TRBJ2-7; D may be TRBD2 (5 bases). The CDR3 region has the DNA TGTGCCAGTACGGGGTCCTTTTACGAGCAGTACTTC. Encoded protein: CASTGSFYEQYF.